The clone carrying this T cell receptor (beta chain) occurred a few times. What it binds is unknown. This PCR relied on a set of 60 Vbeta primers and 13 Jbeta primers. Profiling relied on immunoSEQ multiplex PCR, and the TCRdb table lists in-frame clones only, not all of them. The table includes around 160,000 clones, 70% to 80% detected once. This entry belongs to a study of cytomegalovirus exposure and HLA in healthy donors. In the study overall: An early data release held tens of millions of unique TCRs from HLA-typed donors. Whole-study findings and limits: Within an earlier analysis, most TCR beta V segments proved productive either about 90% or about 30% of the time. Diagnosis of cytomegalovirus status made by the classifier reportedly showed high specificity and sensitivity. In a later analysis, V- and J-gene trimming of beta chains associated with a DCLRE1C missense variant, replicated independently.

V shed 4 bases and J shed 1 base, with 7 bases lying between them. Germline lookup yields CDR1 SNHLY and CDR2 FYNNEI. There are 13 residues in the CDR3. The V call is TRBV2, the J call TRBJ2-5, with D hard to call. The sequenced sample consisted of PBMCs. The TCR was taken from a male donor in good health and CMV-seronegative. This chain's CDR3 is CASSGGFQETQYF. The CDR3 DNA reads as TGTGCCAGCAGTGGTGGCTTCCAAGAGACCCAGTACTTC.